This entry is about one TCR beta chain. Antigen specificity is unknown. The sample belongs to a study of cytomegalovirus exposure and HLA in healthy donors. Whole-study results and caveats: Among TCR beta chains, those listed as cytomegalovirus-associated numbered roughly 150. The majority of TCR sequences were rare, yet some public TCRs appeared in many donors.

Clones were sequenced by immunoSEQ multiplex PCR, and TCRdb holds only the in-frame ones, with some missing. The data hold 110,000 or so clones, with about 85% observed a single time. Germline V CDR1 and CDR2: SQVTM, ANQGSEA. This CDR3 is 14 amino acids long. V dropped 2 bases and J dropped 8 bases, with 18 bases sitting between them. J is TRBJ1-2 and V is TRBV29-1, with D possibly TRBD1 on 6 matching bases. This receptor was taken from a woman in her thirties in good health and CMV-seronegative. Sample: PBMCs. The CDR3 protein is CSVELPGAVRGYTF. The CDR3 DNA reads TGCAGCGTTGAATTGCCAGGGGCCGTTAGGGGCTACACCTTC. Supplemented by reference TRBV29-1 and TRBJ1-2, the full variable domain reads SAVISQKPSRDICQRGTSLTIQCQVDSQVTMMFWYRQQPGQSLTLIATANQGSEATYESGFVIDKFPISRPNLTFSTLTVSNMSPEDSSIYLCSVELPGAVRGYTFGSGTRLTVV.